Following are 11 T cell receptor beta chains from one sample sequenced in a study of blood T cell repertoires in COVID-19 (dated by TCRdb to the early 2020s). Library prep was done by the immunoSEQ multiplex PCR assay. TCRdb's version of the immuneACCESS table is confined to in-frame rearrangements and falls short of the full clone set. An unresolved V gene accounts for under half of the shortfall where checked; the remainder is of unknown origin. The table for this sample lists approximately 150,000 clones; 75% to 90% of them were counted only once. The biggest ten clones account for 2.5% to 3.5% of the sample. Specimen: peripheral blood. These receptors all come from a woman aged 55-69 years with active COVID-19.

The chain recombines TRBV7-5 with TRBJ2-7; the D call of TRBD1 is as the table states it, not checked on the DNA. TRBV7-5 is a recognized pseudogene. CDR3 length: 18 amino acids. The CDR3: CALKRPAAGVGVKYEQYF. CDR3 DNA sequence: TGTGCCCTCAAAAGGCCGGCGGCAGGGGTTGGAGTGAAGTACGAGCAGTACTTC.

This chain connects TRBV3-1 (or the pseudogene TRBV3-2) to TRBJ1-1; D is uncertain. Per the germline V gene, CDR1 is LGHDT and CDR2 is YNNKEL (reference sequence). Trimming cost V 2 bases and J 0 bases, with 10 bases left between them. The CDR3 covers 15 residues. In DNA, the CDR3 is TGTGCCAGCAGCCAAACGACAACTTTGAACACTGAAGCTTTCTTT. It translates to CASSQTTTLNTEAFF.

The chain is built from TRBV21-1 and TRBJ2-7; the table names TRBD2, a call not compared with the DNA. TRBV21-1 is recorded as a pseudogene. The CDR3 length is 19 residues. The CDR3 DNA is TGTGCCAGCAGCAAAGCGCGGGGACTAGCGGGCGACGCCCACTACGAGCAGTACTTC. It specifies CASSKARGLAGDAHYEQYF.

The rearrangement links TRBV28 to TRBJ2-7, with TRBD2 identical over 8 bases. The germline gives CDR1 MDHEN, CDR2 SYDVKM. The CDR3 length is 18 residues. J gave up 3 bases and V 3 bases, and 16 bases lay outside the gene matches. For the CDR3, the DNA is TGTGCCAGCAGTTTGGGGCGGAGGGCTAGCGGGCGTTACTACGAGCAGTACTTC. Amino acid sequence: CASSLGRRASGRYYEQYF.

The V call is TRBV9, the J call TRBJ2-2; 12 nucleotides align to TRBD2. Germline values: CDR1 SGDLS, CDR2 YYNGEE. Trimming removed 1 base from V and 6 bases from J; junction bases left unmatched: 10. The CDR3 has 18 amino acids. The CDR3 here is CASSVNPLAGGGAGELFF. CDR3 sequence (DNA): TGTGCCAGCAGCGTAAACCCACTAGCGGGAGGTGGGGCCGGGGAGCTGTTTTTT.

V and J are TRBV9 and TRBJ1-6; 7 nucleotides line up with TRBD1. This CDR3 is built from 16 residues. J gave up 1 base and V 4 bases, and 5 bases lay outside the gene matches. The germline CDR1 and CDR2 sequences are SGDLS and YYNGEE. CDR3 coding DNA: TGTGCCAGCAGCCCTCGACAGGGATCCTATAATTCACCCCTCCACTTT. The encoded protein is CASSPRQGSYNSPLHF.

This chain connects TRBV9 to TRBJ2-3; TRBD2 is a possible D gene (5 bases). V was pared by 6 bases and J by 2 bases, with 16 bases between. Germline lookup yields CDR1 SGDLS and CDR2 YYNGEE. CDR3 length equals 15 residues. The DNA of the CDR3 is TGTGCCAGCACCACTCGAGGGTCCATCACAGATACGCAGTATTTT. Translating it yields CASTTRGSITDTQYF.

The rearrangement joins TRBV7-3 to TRBJ1-1, with D maybe TRBD1 (6 bases). Germline V gives CDR1 SGHTA, CDR2 FQGTGA. The germline V and J ends were trimmed by 5 bases and 7 bases, with 17 bases remaining between them. CDR3 size: 14 residues. CDR3 bases: TGTGCCAGCAGCCAGACCCAGGGGTCGCATGAAGCTTTCTTT. Protein sequence: CASSQTQGSHEAFF. The full variable domain, completed using reference TRBV7-3 and TRBJ1-1, is GAGVSQTPSNKVTEKGKYVELRCDPISGHTALYWYRQSLGQGPEFLIYFQGTGAADDSGLPNDRFFAVRPEGSVSTLKIQRTERGDSAVYLCASSQTQGSHEAFFGQGTRLTVV.

The V and J genes are TRBV11-2 and TRBJ2-5; a weak D match, TRBD2 (6 bases). The CDR3 totals 15 residues. Looked up from germline, CDR1 is SGHAT and CDR2 is FQNNGV. The V gene lost 3 bases and the J gene lost 5 bases, with 16 bases spanning the gap. As DNA, the CDR3 is TGTGCCAGCAGCTTGACTAGGAACAGGCTGGAGACCCAGTACTTC. Amino acids: CASSLTRNRLETQYF.

With respect to this clone: At the DNA level, this CDR3 is encoded by other sequences in the same sample as well. J is TRBJ1-2 and V is TRBV19, with 9 bases lining up with TRBD1. Germline V gene lookup returns CDR1 LNHDA and CDR2 SQIVND (reference sequence). The CDR3 sequence is 12 residues long. In nucleotides, the CDR3 is TGTGCTAGCGGACAGGGGCTTCATGGCTACACCTTC. It translates to CASGQGLHGYTF.

The gene calls are TRBV7-3 and TRBJ2-1; TRBD2 is a possible D gene (5 bases). The V and J ends lost 5 bases and 4 bases respectively, with 9 bases between them. The CDR3 extends over 13 amino acids. Looked up from germline, CDR1 is SGHTA and CDR2 is FQGTGA. CDR3 loop: CASSPRGYNEQFF. CDR3 coding DNA: TGTGCCAGCAGCCCGCGAGGGTACAATGAGCAGTTCTTC.